The entry below describes one T cell receptor (beta chain). Germline loops: CDR1 SGHTA, CDR2 FQGNSA. V gave up 11 bases and J gave up 0 bases; unmatched junction bases: 13. The CDR3 length is 15 residues. The data stem from a study of response to subunit inactivated influenza vaccine. MiXCR was run by TCRdb on the RT-PCR reads, yielding one entry per CDR3 protein. The sample has hundreds of thousands of distinct CDR3 sequences; about an eighth are singletons. The genes are TRBV7-2 and TRBJ2-7; 7 nucleotides align to TRBD1. The sample in question was PBMCs from blood, obtained on the day of vaccination. The receptor was derived from a man between 45 and 60 years old who received an inactivated influenza vaccine. The CDR3 sequence: CAAAGTGESSYEQYF. In DNA form, the CDR3 reads TGTGCCGCAGCCGGTACAGGGGAGAGCTCCTACGAGCAGTACTTC.